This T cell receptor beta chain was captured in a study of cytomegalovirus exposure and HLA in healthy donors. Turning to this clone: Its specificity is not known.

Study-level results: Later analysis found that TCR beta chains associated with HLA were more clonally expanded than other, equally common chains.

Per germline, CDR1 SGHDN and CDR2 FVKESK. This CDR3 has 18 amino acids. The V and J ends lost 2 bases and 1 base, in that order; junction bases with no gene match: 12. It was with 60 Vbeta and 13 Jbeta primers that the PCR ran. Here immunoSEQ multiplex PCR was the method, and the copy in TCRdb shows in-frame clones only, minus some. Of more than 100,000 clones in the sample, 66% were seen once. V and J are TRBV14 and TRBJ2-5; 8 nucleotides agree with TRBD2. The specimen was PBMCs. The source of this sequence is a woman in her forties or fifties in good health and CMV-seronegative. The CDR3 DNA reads TGTGCCAGCAGCCAATTTCTTGAGGGAGCGGGAGTCCAAGAGACCCAGTACTTC. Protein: CASSQFLEGAGVQETQYF.